The 18 T cell receptor beta chains presented below share a single source sample, sequenced in a study of human T cells and chemical hapten exposure. Time point of the sample: healthy volunteer bleed at 2 weeks. Unfractionated whole blood yielded total RNA. From the RACE reads, TCRdb called clonotypes with MiXCR, one entry per CDR3 protein. The sample yields 100,000 to 150,000 distinct CDR3 sequences, around 8.3% seen once. Specimen: whole blood. The source is a male donor in good health. Some clones in this sample may be carry-over from other donors' samples.

The sample holds many counts of this clonotype. V is TRBV24-1 and J is TRBJ2-1, with 14 bases aligning to TRBD2. This CDR3 is 16 amino acids long. CDR1 KGHDR and CDR2 SFDVKD come from the germline V gene. J gave up 8 bases and V 3 bases, and 5 bases lay outside the gene matches. The CDR3 protein is CATSDPGTSGSDEQFF. The CDR3 DNA reads as TGTGCCACCAGTGATCCCGGGACTAGCGGGAGCGATGAGCAGTTCTTC.

This clonotype was found a few times. The rearrangement links TRBV5-1 to TRBJ1-1, with D tentatively TRBD1 (5 bases). The V gene's germline CDR1 is SGHRS and CDR2 YFSETQ. The CDR3 spans 13 residues. Trimming shortened V by 5 bases and J by 2 bases, and 10 bases separated the two germline ends. The CDR3 spells CASRGDSNTEAFF. The CDR3 coding sequence is TGCGCCAGCAGGGGGGACTCCAACACTGAAGCTTTCTTT.

This clonotype was recorded a few times. This chain connects TRBV5-1 to TRBJ1-1, with D possibly being TRBD1 (5 bases). The V gene lost 7 bases and the J gene lost 11 bases, with 15 bases spanning the gap. The CDR3 sequence is 11 residues long. Germline V gene lookup returns CDR1 SGHRS and CDR2 YFSETQ. CDR3 DNA: TGCGCCAGCGCAGGGTCTGGTGGGGCTTTCTTT. Its protein is CASAGSGGAFF.

The J gene is TRBJ1-3, the V gene TRBV18; D is perhaps TRBD1 (6 bases). This CDR3 contains 17 residues. In germline, CDR1 is KGHSH, CDR2 LQKENI. V was clipped by 0 bases and J by 5 bases, with 17 bases between them. The CDR3 protein is CASSPPGGASLRNTIYF. The CDR3 nucleotides are TGTGCCAGCTCACCACCTGGGGGGGCGTCTCTGCGAAACACCATATATTTT.

A few counts support this clonotype. The CDR3 sequence is CASSQGGLSNGYTF. DNA of the CDR3: TGCGCCAGCAGCCAAGGCGGGTTGTCTAATGGCTACACCTTC. This chain joins TRBV4-3 and TRBJ1-2, with D unresolved. The CDR3 extends over 14 amino acids. Germline CDR1 and CDR2: LGHNA and YSLEER. Trimming pared 1 base from V and 6 bases from J, leaving 12 bases between.

This clonotype was counted between two and nine times. The genes are TRBV5-6 and TRBJ2-3, with D tentatively TRBD2 (6 bases). Trimming removed 2 bases at V and 9 bases at J, with 19 bases between. CDR1 SGHDT and CDR2 YYEEEE come from the germline V gene. The CDR3 is 15 amino acids. CDR3 nucleotide sequence: TGTGCCAGCAGCTTCGAGGGAGGCCTCGTTGGGACGCAGTATTTT. Its translation: CASSFEGGLVGTQYF.

This clonotype was seen at least ten times. J is TRBJ2-7 and V is TRBV7-9; 9 bases agree with TRBD2. V lost 1 base to trimming and J lost 0 bases; unmatched junction nucleotides: 7. Germline lookup yields CDR1 SEHNR and CDR2 FQNEAQ (reference sequence). There are 17 residues in the CDR3. The CDR3 sequence: CASSLGSLAGSSYEQYF. The DNA for the CDR3 is TGTGCCAGCAGCTTAGGGTCCCTAGCGGGGAGCTCCTACGAGCAGTACTTC.

The J gene is TRBJ2-7, the V gene TRBV10-3; TRBD2 might be the D (5 bases). The CDR3 loop spans 15 amino acids. Trimming removed 4 bases from V and 0 bases from J, with 13 bases in between. Germline V gene sequence: CDR1 ENHRY, CDR2 SYGVKD. CDR3 amino acids: CAISVIDGDSYEQYF. The CDR3 region has the DNA TGTGCCATCAGTGTTATAGACGGGGACTCCTACGAGCAGTACTTC.

The rearrangement links TRBV20-1 to TRBJ2-5; 7 bases line up with TRBD1. This CDR3 spans 14 amino acids. Per the germline V gene, CDR1 is DFQATT and CDR2 is SNEGSKA (reference sequence). Trimming cost V 5 bases and J 1 base; bases outside gene matches: 7. The CDR3 DNA reads TGCAGTGCTGACCCGCCAGGGGGCCAAGAGACCCAGTACTTC. This encodes CSADPPGGQETQYF.

V is TRBV7-9 and J is TRBJ2-5; 7 nucleotides agree with TRBD1. Trimming cost V 2 bases and J 0 bases; bases outside gene matches: 3. The CDR3 consists of 15 residues. CDR1 and CDR2 (germline): SEHNR, FQNEAQ (reference sequence). CDR3 residues: CASSLRGQYQETQYF. DNA of the CDR3: TGTGCCAGCAGCTTAAGGGGACAGTACCAAGAGACCCAGTACTTC.

The chain links TRBV7-9 to TRBJ1-1; D call uncertain. The CDR3 loop spans 13 amino acids. Germline V gene data show CDR1 as SEHNR and CDR2 as FQNEAQ (reference sequence). Trimming removed 3 bases at V and 5 bases at J, with 10 bases between. CDR3 coding DNA: TGTGCCAGCAGCTTTAACCGGGAGACTGAAGCTTTCTTT. Translating gives CASSFNRETEAFF.

This clonotype was seen a few times. The V gene is TRBV6-2 or TRBV6-3, the J gene TRBJ1-5; a possible D gene is TRBD1 (5 bases). CDR1 is MNHEY and CDR2 is SVGEGT in the germline V gene. The CDR3 spans 15 residues. Trimming took off 5 bases at V and 0 bases at J, with 11 bases between the two ends. The CDR3 coding sequence is TGTGCCAGCAGTAAACAGGATTATAGCAATCAGCCCCAGCATTTT. This gives the protein CASSKQDYSNQPQHF.

The sample holds a few counts of this clonotype. In nucleotides, the CDR3 is TGTGCCAGCAGCCAATTTCCGGGAAAGATGAACACTGAAGCTTTCTTT. It translates to CASSQFPGKMNTEAFF. The V call is TRBV3-1, the J call TRBJ1-1, with D hard to call. Trimming cost V 2 bases and J 0 bases, with 13 bases left between them. CDR1 LGHDT and CDR2 YNNKEL come from the germline V gene (reference sequence). This CDR3 has 16 amino acids.

In this sample, this clonotype turned up a few times. The rearrangement links TRBV6-1 to TRBJ1-1, with 9 bases fitting TRBD1. After removal of 6 bases from V and 3 bases from J, the junction contained 5 bases not matched to a gene. The CDR3 contains 14 residues. From germline, CDR1 is MNHNS and CDR2 SASEGT. CDR3 protein: CASSTGGFYTEAFF. The CDR3 coding sequence is TGTGCCAGCAGCACAGGGGGCTTCTACACTGAAGCTTTCTTT.

This clonotype came up many times. The chain recombines TRBV12-3 or TRBV12-4 with TRBJ1-6; D may be TRBD1 (6 bases). The germline V and J ends were trimmed by 7 bases and 10 bases, with 20 bases remaining between them. The CDR3 sequence is 15 residues long. The CDR3 region has the DNA TGTGCCAGCACCCCAGGCGGGGGGCGAAAATCACCCCTCCACTTT. Its translation is CASTPGGGRKSPLHF.

This clonotype was seen a handful of times. A read error is possible here, since a much larger clone lies one base away. The V and J genes are TRBV12-3 or TRBV12-4 and TRBJ1-1; D is unresolved. The CDR3 totals 13 residues. Trimming stripped 3 bases from V and 1 base from J, with 6 bases between. The CDR3 nucleotides read TGTGCCAGCAGTTTTCGGGGGAACACTGAAGCTTTCTTT. Its translation: CASSFRGNTEAFF.

The V call is TRBV27, the J call TRBJ2-6; D is perhaps TRBD1 or TRBD2 (5 bases each). Germline CDR1 is MNHEY and CDR2 is SMNVEV (reference sequence). This CDR3 has 19 residues. The V and J ends lost 3 bases and 0 bases respectively, with 18 bases between them. The CDR3 spells CASSLGPYEGLSGANVLTF. The CDR3 bases are TGTGCCAGCAGTTTGGGACCCTACGAGGGGCTCTCTGGGGCCAACGTCCTGACTTTC.

A few counts support this clonotype. The chain links TRBV25-1 to TRBJ2-7; perhaps TRBD2 as D (6 bases). CDR1 is MGHDK, CDR2 SYGVNS, per germline. This CDR3 spans 14 amino acids. V was shortened by 0 bases and J by 6 bases, with 12 bases between the two germline ends. Here the CDR3 reads CASSEYRGTSEQYF. The CDR3 DNA follows: TGTGCCAGCAGTGAATACAGAGGGACTTCCGAGCAGTACTTC.